This paragraph reports one TCR beta chain. Antigen specificity is unknown. The protocol was immunoSEQ multiplex PCR, while the TCRdb copy is restricted to in-frame clones and leaves out a portion. The data contain fewer than 85,000 clones, about 94% of them seen just once; the ten biggest clones take up less than 0.65%. The sample belongs to a study of graft-versus-host responses after intestinal transplantation. The ends were cut back, 2 bases at V and 0 bases at J, with 14 bases in the middle. Looked up from germline, CDR1 is SEHNR and CDR2 is FQNEAQ (reference sequence). The CDR3 consists of 18 residues.

This sequence joins TRBV7-9 and TRBJ2-6; D could derive from TRBD1 or TRBD2 (5 bases each). Sample: unstimulated CD8+ T cells sorted from spleen or lymph node cells, taken before intestinal transplant. The receptor was isolated from a human donor who received an intestinal transplant. The CDR3 DNA reads as TGTGCCAGCAGCTTAACGGGACCGTACCTCTCTGGGGCCAACGTCCTGACTTTC. Amino acid sequence: CASSLTGPYLSGANVLTF.